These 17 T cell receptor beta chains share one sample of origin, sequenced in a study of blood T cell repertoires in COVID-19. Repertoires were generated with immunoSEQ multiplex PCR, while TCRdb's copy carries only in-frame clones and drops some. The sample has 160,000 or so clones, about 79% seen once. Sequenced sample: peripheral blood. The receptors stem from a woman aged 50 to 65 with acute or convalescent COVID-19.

This CDR3 reads CASSHEEYGYTF. Written as DNA, the CDR3 is TGTGCCAGCAGCCACGAGGAATATGGCTACACCTTC. The genes are TRBV6-2 or TRBV6-3 and TRBJ1-2, with D unclear. The CDR3 is 12 amino acids. Germline V gene sequence: CDR1 MNHEY, CDR2 SVGEGT. V was pared by 6 bases and J by 5 bases, with 10 bases between.

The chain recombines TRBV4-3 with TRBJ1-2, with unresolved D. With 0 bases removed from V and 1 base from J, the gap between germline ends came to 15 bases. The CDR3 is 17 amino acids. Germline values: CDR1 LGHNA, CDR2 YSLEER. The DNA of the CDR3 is TGCGCCAGCAGCCAAGAGCTCCAGGATCACTTTAACTATGGCTACACCTTC. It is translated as CASSQELQDHFNYGYTF.

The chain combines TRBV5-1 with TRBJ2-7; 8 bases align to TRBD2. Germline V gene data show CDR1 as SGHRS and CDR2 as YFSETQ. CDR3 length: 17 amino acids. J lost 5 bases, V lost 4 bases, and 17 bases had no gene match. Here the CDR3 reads CASSPPPPGGSLHEQYF. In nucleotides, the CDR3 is TGCGCCAGCAGCCCCCCCCCTCCGGGAGGGTCTCTTCACGAGCAGTACTTC.

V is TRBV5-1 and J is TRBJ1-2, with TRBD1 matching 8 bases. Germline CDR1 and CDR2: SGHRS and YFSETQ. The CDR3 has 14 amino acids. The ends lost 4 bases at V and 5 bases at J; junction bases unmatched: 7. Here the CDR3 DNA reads TGCGCCAGCAGCATACAGGGGGAAGGTTATGGCTACACCTTC. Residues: CASSIQGEGYGYTF.

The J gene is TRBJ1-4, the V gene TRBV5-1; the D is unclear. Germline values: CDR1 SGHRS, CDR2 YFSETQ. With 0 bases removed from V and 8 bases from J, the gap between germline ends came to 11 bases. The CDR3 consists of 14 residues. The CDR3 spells CASSLGGVREKLFF. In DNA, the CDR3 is TGCGCCAGCAGCTTGGGGGGAGTAAGGGAAAAACTGTTTTTT. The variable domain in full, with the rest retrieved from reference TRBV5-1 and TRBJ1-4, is KAGVTQTPRYLIKTRGQQVTLSCSPISGHRSVSWYQQTPGQGLQFLFEYFSETQRNKGNFPGRFSGRQFSNSRSEMNVSTLELGDSALYLCASSLGGVREKLFFGSGTQLSVL.

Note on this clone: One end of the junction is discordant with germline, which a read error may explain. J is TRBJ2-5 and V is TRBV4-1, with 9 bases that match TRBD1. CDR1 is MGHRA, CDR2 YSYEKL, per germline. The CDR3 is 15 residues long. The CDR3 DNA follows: TGCGCCAGCAGCCAAGATGTGTTGGGACAGGGAATTAGGCACTTC. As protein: CASSQDVLGQGIRHF.

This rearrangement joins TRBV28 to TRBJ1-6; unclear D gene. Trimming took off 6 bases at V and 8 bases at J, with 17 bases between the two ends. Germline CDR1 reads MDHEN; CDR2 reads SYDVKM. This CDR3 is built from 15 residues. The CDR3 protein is CASRTVDGRHSPLHF. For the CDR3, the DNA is TGTGCCAGCAGGACGGTGGACGGGAGGCATTCACCCCTCCACTTT.

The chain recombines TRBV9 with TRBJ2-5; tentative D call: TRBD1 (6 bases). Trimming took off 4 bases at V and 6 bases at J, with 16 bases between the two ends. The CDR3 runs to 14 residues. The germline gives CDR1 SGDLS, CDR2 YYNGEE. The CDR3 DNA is TGTGCCAGCAGCAAAAGTAGGGACACGCAGACCCAGTACTTC. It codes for CASSKSRDTQTQYF.

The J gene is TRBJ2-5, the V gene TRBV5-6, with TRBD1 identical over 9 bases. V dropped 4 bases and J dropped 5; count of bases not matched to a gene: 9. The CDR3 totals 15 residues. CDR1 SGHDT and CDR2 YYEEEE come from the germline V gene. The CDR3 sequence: CASSRGQGNRETQYF. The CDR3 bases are TGTGCCAGCAGCCGGGGACAGGGAAACCGGGAGACCCAGTACTTC.

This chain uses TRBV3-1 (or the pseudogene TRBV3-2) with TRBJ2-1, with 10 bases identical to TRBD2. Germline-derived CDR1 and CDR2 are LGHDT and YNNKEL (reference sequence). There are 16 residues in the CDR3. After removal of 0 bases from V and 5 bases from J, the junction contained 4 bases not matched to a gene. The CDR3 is CASSQDLAGANNEQFF. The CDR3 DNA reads TGTGCCAGCAGCCAAGACCTAGCGGGAGCCAACAATGAGCAGTTCTTC.

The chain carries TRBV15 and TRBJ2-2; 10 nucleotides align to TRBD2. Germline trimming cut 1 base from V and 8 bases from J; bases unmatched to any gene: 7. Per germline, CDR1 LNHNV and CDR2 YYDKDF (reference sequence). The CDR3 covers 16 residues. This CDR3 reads CATSRAALAGGGELFF. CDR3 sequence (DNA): TGTGCCACCAGCAGAGCGGCGTTAGCGGGAGGTGGGGAGCTGTTTTTT.

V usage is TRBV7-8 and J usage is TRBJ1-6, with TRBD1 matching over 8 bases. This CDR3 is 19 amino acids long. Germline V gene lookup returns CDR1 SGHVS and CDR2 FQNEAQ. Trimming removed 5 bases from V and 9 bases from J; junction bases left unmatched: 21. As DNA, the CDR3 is TGTGCCAGCAGCGGGATATTAGGGGACAGGCCTTTTTCTTCTTCACCCCTCCACTTT. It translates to CASSGILGDRPFSSSPLHF.

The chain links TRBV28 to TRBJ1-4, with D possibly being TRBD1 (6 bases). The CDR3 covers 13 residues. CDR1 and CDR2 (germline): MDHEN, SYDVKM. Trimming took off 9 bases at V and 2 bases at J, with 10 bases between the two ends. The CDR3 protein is CASRDTTNEKLFF. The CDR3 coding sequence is TGTGCCAGTCGGGACACCACTAATGAAAAACTGTTTTTT.

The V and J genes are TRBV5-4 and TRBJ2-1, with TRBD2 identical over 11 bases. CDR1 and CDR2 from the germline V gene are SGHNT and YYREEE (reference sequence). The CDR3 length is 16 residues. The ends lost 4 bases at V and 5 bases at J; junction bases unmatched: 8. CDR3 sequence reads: CASSRPGTSGNNEQFF. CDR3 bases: TGTGCCAGCAGCCGGCCCGGGACTAGCGGAAACAATGAGCAGTTCTTC.

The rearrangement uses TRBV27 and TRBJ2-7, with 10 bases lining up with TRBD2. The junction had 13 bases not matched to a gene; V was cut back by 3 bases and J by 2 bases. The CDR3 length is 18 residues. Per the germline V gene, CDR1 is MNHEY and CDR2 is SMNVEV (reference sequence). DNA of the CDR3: TGTGCCAGCAGTTTGAGGCGGTCTAGCGGGAGTAGTCCCTACGAGCAGTACTTC. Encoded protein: CASSLRRSSGSSPYEQYF.

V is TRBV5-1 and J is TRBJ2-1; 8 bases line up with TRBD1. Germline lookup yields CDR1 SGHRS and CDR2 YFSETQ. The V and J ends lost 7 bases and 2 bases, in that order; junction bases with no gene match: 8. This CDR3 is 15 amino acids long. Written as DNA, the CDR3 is TGCGCCAGCCGGGAAGGACAGGGACCCTACAATGAGCAGTTCTTC. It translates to CASREGQGPYNEQFF.

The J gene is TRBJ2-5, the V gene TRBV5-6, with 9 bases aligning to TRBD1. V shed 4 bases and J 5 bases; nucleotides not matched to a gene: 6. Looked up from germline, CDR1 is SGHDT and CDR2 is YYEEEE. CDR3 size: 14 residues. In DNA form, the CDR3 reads TGTGCCAGCAGCCCAACAGGGGGCGGTGAGACCCAGTACTTC. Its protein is CASSPTGGGETQYF.